Listed below are T cell receptor beta chains from one sample, sequenced in a study of blood T cell repertoires in COVID-19. Sequenced by immunoSEQ multiplex PCR; TCRdb stores in-frame clones only, minus some. The profile shows approximately 70,000 clones, roughly nine tenths of them singletons. The sample consisted of peripheral blood. The receptor source for this set is a woman aged 60-75 years with acute or convalescent COVID-19. The CDR3 runs from the conserved cysteine through the conserved F or W. Each record gives: J gene, clone size, V gene, D gene, CDR3 length, CDR3 DNA, CDR3 protein. D genes are given only for firm matches. The size field is filled for only some rows; it gives once, few, many or a size class.

TRBJ2-7 | . | TRBV19 | TRBD1 | 14 | TGTGCCAGTAAAACAGGGGCCGGTACCTACGAGCAGTACTTC | CASKTGAGTYEQYF
TRBJ1-3 | . | TRBV5-1 | . | 14 | TGCGCCAGCAGCTTGAGCGTCTCTGGAAACACCATATATTTT | CASSLSVSGNTIYF
TRBJ2-2 | once | TRBV4-2 | . | 15 | TGTGCCAGCAGCCAAGAATCGGGTGGATCCGGGGAGCTGTTTTTT | CASSQESGGSGELFF
TRBJ2-3 | . | TRBV28 | . | 15 | TGTGCCAGCAGTGCCCCTATGCCCGGGTCGGATACGCAGTATTTT | CASSAPMPGSDTQYF
TRBJ1-2 | . | TRBV3-1/TRBV3-2 | . | 14 | TGTGCCAGCAGCCAAAAGAACAGAAAAGGTGGCTACACCTTC | CASSQKNRKGGYTF
TRBJ2-1 | . | TRBV10-1 | TRBD1 | 16 | TGCGCCAGCAGTGAGTCGACAGGGGGCGAAAACAATGAGCAGTTCTTC | CASSESTGGENNEQFF
TRBJ1-5 | few | TRBV4-1 | . | 14 | TGCGCCAGCAGCCAAGGACTTATCTCGCAGCCCCAGCATTTT | CASSQGLISQPQHF
TRBJ2-3 | . | TRBV19 | . | 15 | TGTGCCAGTGGGGATTCAGTCGGAGGTACAGATACGCAGTATTTT | CASGDSVGGTDTQYF
TRBJ1-5 | once | TRBV7-2 | TRBD1 | 15 | TGTGCCAGCAGCTTAGCTGTAGGGGGCGGGCAGCCCCAGCATTTT | CASSLAVGGGQPQHF
TRBJ2-3 | few | TRBV4-1 | TRBD2 | 15 | TGCGCCAGCAGCCAACTAGCGGGGACCACAGATACGCAGTATTTT | CASSQLAGTTDTQYF
TRBJ1-1 | . | TRBV13 | . | 14 | TGTGCCAGCAGCGCGAGGGAGATGGGGACTGAAGCTTTCTTT | CASSAREMGTEAFF
TRBJ1-1 | . | TRBV28 | . | 15 | TGTGCCAGCAGTCGGTCAGGGGCGAAGGGGACTGAAGCTTTCTTT | CASSRSGAKGTEAFF
TRBJ1-1 | . | TRBV6-5 | . | 14 | TGTGCCAGCACCAATTCGAGACAGAACACTGAAGCTTTCTTT | CASTNSRQNTEAFF
TRBJ2-4 | . | TRBV2 | TRBD1 | 12 | TGTGCCAGCAGTCCTGACAGGGACATTCAGTACTTC | CASSPDRDIQYF
TRBJ2-3 | . | TRBV6-1 | . | 17 | TGTGCCAGCAGTGGCCCGACTAGTGCTACTAGCACAGATACGCAGTATTTT | CASSGPTSATSTDTQYF
TRBJ2-3 | . | TRBV6-6 | . | 15 | TGTGCCAGCAGTTACTCTAAGACCCGCGGAGATACGCAGTATTTT | CASSYSKTRGDTQYF
TRBJ2-5 | . | TRBV4-2 | TRBD2 | 15 | TGTGCCAGCAGCCTCGGGGTAGCGGGGGAAGAGACCCAGTACTTC | CASSLGVAGEETQYF
TRBJ1-3 | . | TRBV29-1 | . | 13 | TGCAGCGTTGGTGCGGGGTCCGGAAACACCATATATTTT | CSVGAGSGNTIYF
TRBJ2-7 | . | TRBV5-6 | . | 13 | TGTGCCAGCACCAGGACACCTACGGACGAGCAGTACTTC | CASTRTPTDEQYF
TRBJ2-2 | . | TRBV6-2/TRBV6-3 | TRBD1 | 16 | TGTGCCAGCAGCCCTAGGACAGGCATACGCACCGGGGAGCTGTTTTTT | CASSPRTGIRTGELFF
TRBJ2-7 | once | TRBV5-6 | TRBD1 | 15 | TGTGCCAGCAGCTTGGGGGACAGGCACGGTTACGAGCAGTACTTC | CASSLGDRHGYEQYF
TRBJ1-2 | . | TRBV4-2 | TRBD1 | 15 | TGTGCCAGCAGCCAGGCGGCGACAGGGAACTATGGCTACACCTTC | CASSQAATGNYGYTF
TRBJ2-7 | once | TRBV5-1 | TRBD2 | 14 | TGCGCCAGCAGCCGGACTAGCGGGGGCTACGAGCAGTACTTC | CASSRTSGGYEQYF
TRBJ2-1 | once | TRBV16 | TRBD2 | 16 | TGTGCCAGCAGCCAATCGAGTAGCGGGGGTAGAAATGAGCAGTTCTTC | CASSQSSSGGRNEQFF
TRBJ2-3 | few | TRBV6-1 | . | 15 | TGTGCCAGCAGTGAAGAAGGACTACACACAGATACGCAGTATTTT | CASSEEGLHTDTQYF
TRBJ2-7 | . | TRBV29-1 | . | 14 | TGCAGCGTTACCCGGACAGCAAGCTCCTACGAGCAGTACTTC | CSVTRTASSYEQYF
TRBJ1-2 | . | TRBV7-2 | . | 13 | TGTGCCAGCAGCTTAGAAGGGGGATATGGCTACACCTTC | CASSLEGGYGYTF